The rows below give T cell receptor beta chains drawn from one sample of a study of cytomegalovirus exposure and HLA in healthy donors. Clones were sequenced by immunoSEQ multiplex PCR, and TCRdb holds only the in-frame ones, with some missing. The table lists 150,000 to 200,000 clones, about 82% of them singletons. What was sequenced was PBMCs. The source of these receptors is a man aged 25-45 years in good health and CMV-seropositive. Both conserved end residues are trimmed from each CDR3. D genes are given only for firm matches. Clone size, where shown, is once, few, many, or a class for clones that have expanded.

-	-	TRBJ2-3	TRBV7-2	ASSILADTQY
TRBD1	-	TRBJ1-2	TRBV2	ASSEAGTGGDGYT
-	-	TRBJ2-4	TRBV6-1	ASSEAAGHGKNIQY
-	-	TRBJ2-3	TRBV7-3	ASSASGSGGTQY
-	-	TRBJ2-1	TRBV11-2	ASSLRGYNEQF
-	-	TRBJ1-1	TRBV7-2	ASSWAGYTGGTEAF
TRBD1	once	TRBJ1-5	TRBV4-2	ASSQDRVGGTGSNQPQH
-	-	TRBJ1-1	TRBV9	ASSVSGGNTEAF
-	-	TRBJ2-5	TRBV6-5	ASSYSQGRETQY
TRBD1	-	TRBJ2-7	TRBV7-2	ASSLNDRGYEQY
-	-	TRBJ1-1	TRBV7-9	ASRRTDTEAF
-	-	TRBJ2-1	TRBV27	ASRLGGRYNEQF
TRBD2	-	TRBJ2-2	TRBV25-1	ASRDYNTGELF
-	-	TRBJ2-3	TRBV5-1	ASSSGVQGPDTQY
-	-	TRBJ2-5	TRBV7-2	ASSFGVGETQY
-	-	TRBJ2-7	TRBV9	ASSEGGDRTYEQY
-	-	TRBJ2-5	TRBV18	ASSPNRGQETQY
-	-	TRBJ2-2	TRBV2	ASDSGLNTGELF
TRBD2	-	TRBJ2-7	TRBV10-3	AIKTGGAPASYEQY
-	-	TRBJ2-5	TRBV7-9	ASSERGLGLWETQY
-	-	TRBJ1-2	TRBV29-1	SVEASGAGGYT
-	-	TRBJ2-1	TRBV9	ASSVAGENYNEQF
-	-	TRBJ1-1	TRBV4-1	ASSPSPLNTEAF
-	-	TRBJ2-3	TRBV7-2	ASSLEAWDTQY
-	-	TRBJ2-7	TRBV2	ASRTGSYEQY
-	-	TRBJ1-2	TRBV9	ASSVDLSGREPSGYT
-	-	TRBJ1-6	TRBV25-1	ASSERGPYNSPLH
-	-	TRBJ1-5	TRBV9	ASSPRGGGQPQH
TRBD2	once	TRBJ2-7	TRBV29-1	SVAQRGLSYEQY
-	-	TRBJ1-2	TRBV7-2	ASSLDRVENYGYT
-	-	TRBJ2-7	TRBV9	ASSARGTYEQY
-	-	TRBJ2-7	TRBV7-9	ASSLAVTYEQY
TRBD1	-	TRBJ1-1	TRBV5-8	ASSLDRDSEAF
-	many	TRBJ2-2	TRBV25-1	ASSEYGYRAPGELF
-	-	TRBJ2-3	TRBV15	ATSRQQEFTDTQY
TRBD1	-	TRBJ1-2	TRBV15	ATSRGTGPNYGYT
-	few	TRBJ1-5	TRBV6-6	ASAGGQPQH
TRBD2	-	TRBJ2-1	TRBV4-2	ASSPLGSGGTDEQF
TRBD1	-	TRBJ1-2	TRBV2	ASSGKTGSLTFNYGYT
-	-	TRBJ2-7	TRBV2	ATAQGSEQY
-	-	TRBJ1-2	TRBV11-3	ASSLDLKRVGGYT
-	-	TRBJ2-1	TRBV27	ASSLSTGSEQF
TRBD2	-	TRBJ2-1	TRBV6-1	ASSKTGGPYNEQF
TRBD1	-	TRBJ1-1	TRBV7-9	ASSRNQGGTEAF
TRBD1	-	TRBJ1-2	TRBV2	ASRNRDRWKGYT
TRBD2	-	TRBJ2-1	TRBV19	ASSRGTSGGNEQF
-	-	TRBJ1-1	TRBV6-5	ASRPAGRVGAF
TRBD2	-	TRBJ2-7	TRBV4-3	ASSQDPFSGTSVSEQY
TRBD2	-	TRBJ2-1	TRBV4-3	ASSRASGGYNEQF
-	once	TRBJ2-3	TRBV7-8	ASSHVETDTQY
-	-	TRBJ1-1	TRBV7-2	ASSLAATANTEAF
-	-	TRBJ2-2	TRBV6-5	ASSILRGDTGELF
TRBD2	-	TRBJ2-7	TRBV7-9	ASSLGGGAYEQY